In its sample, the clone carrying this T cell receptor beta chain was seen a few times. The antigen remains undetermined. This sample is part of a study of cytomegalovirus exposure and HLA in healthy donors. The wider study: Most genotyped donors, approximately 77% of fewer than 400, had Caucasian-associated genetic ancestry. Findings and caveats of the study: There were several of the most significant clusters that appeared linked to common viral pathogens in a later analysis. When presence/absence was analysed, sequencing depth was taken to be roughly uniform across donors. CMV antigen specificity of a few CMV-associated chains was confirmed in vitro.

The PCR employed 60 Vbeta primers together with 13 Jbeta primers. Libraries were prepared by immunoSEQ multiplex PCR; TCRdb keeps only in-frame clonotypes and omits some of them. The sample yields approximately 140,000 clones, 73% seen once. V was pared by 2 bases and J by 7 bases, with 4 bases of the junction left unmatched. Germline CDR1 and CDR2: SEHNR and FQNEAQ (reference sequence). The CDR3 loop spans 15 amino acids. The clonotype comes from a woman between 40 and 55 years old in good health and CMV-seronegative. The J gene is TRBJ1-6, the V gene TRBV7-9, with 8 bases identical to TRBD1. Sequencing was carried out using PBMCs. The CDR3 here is CASSLLSGGNSPLHF. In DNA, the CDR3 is TGTGCCAGCAGCTTATTGTCAGGGGGCAATTCACCCCTCCACTTT.